These T cell receptor beta chains were read from a single sample in a study of CXCR3-negative and CXCR3-positive naive CD8 T cells. For each CDR3 protein, TCRdb gives one entry from its re-call of the 5' RACE reads, without DNA. This table holds roughly 50,000 distinct CDR3 sequences. The sample consisted of naive CXCR3+ CD8+ T cells from blood. Source of these receptors: a human donor in good health. Some clones in this sample may be carry-over from other donors' samples. Each CDR3 is given with its conserved first and last residue.

j_gene,v_gene,CDR3aa
TRBJ1-2,TRBV28,CASSMGTYLYGYTF
TRBJ2-2,TRBV7-9,CASSLTGGAAGELFF
TRBJ1-2,TRBV10-3,CAISEPNSDRYYGYTF
TRBJ2-5,TRBV15,CATSSHRDRGRETQYF
TRBJ2-6,TRBV27,CASRGLEAGANVLTF
TRBJ1-1,TRBV7-9,CASSRDNTEAFF
TRBJ2-1,TRBV7-9,CASSPSQGAFF
TRBJ2-7,TRBV5-1,CASSPRTETAYEQYF
TRBJ1-6,TRBV11-2,CASSLYNSPLHF
TRBJ2-7,TRBV14,CASSQEPGPYEQYF
TRBJ2-1,TRBV11-2,CASSLYISGGNEQFF
TRBJ2-1,TRBV29-1,CSVEAGNEQFF
TRBJ2-7,TRBV28,CASSLSGNEQYF
TRBJ2-7,TRBV20-1,CSAIPDDRAHEQYF
TRBJ2-2,TRBV14,CASSQFRTGTNTGELFF
TRBJ2-2,TRBV6-6,CASSYSAGELFF
TRBJ2-7,TRBV3-1,CASSQDPGFYEQYF
TRBJ2-1,TRBV15,CATSRDGINEQFF
TRBJ1-1,TRBV18,CASSPPGNTEAFF
TRBJ2-5,TRBV11-3,CASSDVQGSAQYF
TRBJ1-1,TRBV7-9,CASPGDTEAFF
TRBJ2-2,TRBV5-6,CASRRDRGQTGELFF
TRBJ2-3,TRBV20-1,CSARDLGQGDTDTQYF
TRBJ1-5,TRBV7-9,CASSSGMGNQPQHF
TRBJ2-6,TRBV23-1,CASPQGATSGANVLTF
TRBJ1-2,TRBV20-1,CSARALYGYTF
TRBJ2-1,TRBV10-3,CAVPGQGAYEQFF
TRBJ2-1,TRBV12-3/TRBV12-4,CASSLDLRPEQFF
TRBJ2-4,TRBV7-9,CASSPASGRKNIQYF
TRBJ1-4,TRBV4-3,CASSPNYRGRLELFF
TRBJ1-1,TRBV20-1,CSARGLNTEAFF
TRBJ2-3,TRBV23-1,CASSQWDRDLGDTQYF
TRBJ2-7,TRBV28,CASSSERARYEQYF
TRBJ2-7,TRBV2,CARGRIVGSYYEQYF
TRBJ1-1,TRBV27,CASSRIREAGTEAFF
TRBJ1-1,TRBV7-9,CASSPTEGRDTEAFF
TRBJ2-7,TRBV4-2,CAGSQEGQGYEQYF
TRBJ1-3,TRBV3-1,CASSQDRPVSDTIYF
TRBJ2-1,TRBV6-5,CASSSGLNEQFF
TRBJ2-7,TRBV29-1,CSVEDLMVTGDEQYF
TRBJ2-5,TRBV20-1,CSSGTGGDLGTQYF
TRBJ2-1,TRBV7-2,CATLAGGFSEQFF
TRBJ1-6,TRBV6-5,CASSYSGRNSPLHF
TRBJ2-6,TRBV7-6,CASSPRTGILLSSGANVLTF
TRBJ2-2,TRBV4-1,CASSQVRDTDTGELFF